The 23 T cell receptor beta chains listed next were all sequenced from one sample in a study of blood T cell repertoires in COVID-19 (dated by TCRdb to about 2020). The library was generated by the immunoSEQ multiplex PCR assay. Not all clones reach the TCRdb copy of this immuneACCESS table, which keeps in-frame sequences only. Checked studies attribute under half of the gap to unresolved V genes and leave the rest unexplained. Across this sample there are fewer than 50,000 clones, with around 81% seen only once. The ten biggest clones cover 35% to 45% of the sample. Sequencing used peripheral blood. The receptors derive from a man aged 40-50 years with active or convalescent COVID-19.

For the CDR3, the DNA is TGTGCCAGCAGTGAGAGTAGCCACGAGCAGTACTTC. Translating it yields CASSESSHEQYF. The genes are TRBV2 and TRBJ2-7; D gene ambiguous. Germline CDR1 reads SNHLY; CDR2 reads FYNNEI. This CDR3 is built from 12 residues. Trimming pared 3 bases from V and 5 bases from J, leaving 8 bases between.

The J gene is TRBJ1-2, the V gene TRBV6-5, with D uncertain. With 7 bases removed from V and 11 bases from J, the gap between germline ends came to 17 bases. CDR1 MNHEY and CDR2 SVGAGI come from the germline V gene. The CDR3 spans 12 residues. The CDR3 DNA is TGTGCCAGCACCGATGGAGGGTCGCCGTACACCTTC. It encodes CASTDGGSPYTF.

This chain joins TRBV7-2 and TRBJ2-4; 7 bases align to TRBD1. There are 13 residues in the CDR3. Looked up from germline, CDR1 is SGHTA and CDR2 is FQGNSA. With 3 bases clipped from V and 5 bases from J, the junction kept 1 base outside the gene matches. The CDR3 nucleotides are TGTGCCAGCAGCTTCGGGACAGAAAACATTCAGTACTTC. Its protein is CASSFGTENIQYF.

The chain uses TRBV19 and TRBJ2-7; 9 positions agree with TRBD2. CDR1 and CDR2 from the germline V gene are LNHDA and SQIVND (reference sequence). The CDR3 length is 15 residues. V lost 1 base to trimming and J lost 3 bases; unmatched junction nucleotides: 4. Written as DNA, the CDR3 is TGTGCCAGTAGTATAGTGCGGGAGGGCCTCTACGAGCAGTACTTC. This translates into CASSIVREGLYEQYF.

The J gene is TRBJ1-1, the V gene TRBV2; D remains unclear. The CDR3 length is 16 residues. Germline V gene data show CDR1 as SNHLY and CDR2 as FYNNEI. V shed 6 bases and J shed 1 base, with 18 bases lying between them. The CDR3 region has the DNA TGTGCCAGCAGAAGCAGCGAGTGGGTGGAGAACACTGAAGCTTTCTTT. Protein sequence: CASRSSEWVENTEAFF.

V and J are TRBV9 and TRBJ2-1, with 11 bases matching TRBD2. The V segment lost 3 bases and the J segment 9 bases; nucleotides outside the gene matches: 8. The CDR3 runs 15 residues. Germline V lookup: CDR1 SGDLS, CDR2 YYNGEE. CDR3 residues: CASSGHSGGASEQFF. The CDR3 nucleotides read TGTGCCAGCAGCGGACATAGCGGGGGGGCCAGTGAGCAGTTCTTC.

V is TRBV10-3 and J is TRBJ1-1; no clear D. CDR3 size: 13 residues. The germline CDR1 and CDR2 sequences are ENHRY and SYGVKD. V was clipped by 10 bases and J by 4 bases, with 16 bases between them. The CDR3 region has the DNA TGTGCCACCTCTGGCGGGGTAACCACTGAAGCTTTCTTT. Translated: CATSGGVTTEAFF.

The rearrangement links TRBV27 to TRBJ1-4; TRBD1 matches at 8 bases. The germline V gene encodes CDR1 MNHEY and CDR2 SMNVEV (reference sequence). The CDR3 length is 14 residues. Losses at the gene ends were 2 bases for V and 5 bases for J; bases not matched to a gene: 1. CDR3 DNA: TGTGCCAGCAGTTTAAGGGACAGGAATGAAAAACTGTTTTTT. Encoded protein: CASSLRDRNEKLFF.

V usage is TRBV20-1 and J usage is TRBJ2-7; D ambiguous. Germline V gene lookup returns CDR1 DFQATT and CDR2 SNEGSKA (reference sequence). The germline V and J ends were trimmed by 3 bases and 3 bases, with 6 bases remaining between them. This CDR3 is 11 amino acids long. In nucleotides, the CDR3 is TGCAGTGCTAGCTGGCACTACGAGCAGTACTTC. Encoded protein: CSASWHYEQYF.

In this sample, this clone turned up a few times. This chain joins TRBV19 and TRBJ1-6; 9 bases map to TRBD1. Trimming at V came to 3 bases and at J to 9 bases, leaving 12 bases not matched to a gene. Germline V lookup: CDR1 LNHDA, CDR2 SQIVND (reference sequence). This CDR3 has 17 residues. The DNA of the CDR3 is TGTGCCAGTAGTATTTTAGGGGACAGGGATTTCGGTTCACCCCTCCACTTT. It encodes CASSILGDRDFGSPLHF.

V is TRBV7-2 and J is TRBJ1-1, with 8 bases matching TRBD1. The CDR3 spans 14 residues. Per the germline V gene, CDR1 is SGHTA and CDR2 is FQGNSA. With V trimmed by 4 bases and J by 5 bases, 6 bases remained unmatched. This CDR3 is CASSSTGGRTEAFF. The CDR3 coding sequence is TGTGCCAGCAGCTCTACAGGGGGGAGGACTGAAGCTTTCTTT.

The V call is TRBV4-1, the J call TRBJ2-7, with 11 bases lining up with TRBD2. J was trimmed by 0 bases and V by 3 bases; bases with no gene match: 10. The CDR3 has 18 amino acids. The V gene's germline CDR1 is MGHRA and CDR2 YSYEKL. CDR3 nucleotide sequence: TGCGCCAGCAGCCACGACGACGGGACTAGCGGACCCTCCTACGAGCAGTACTTC. It yields the protein CASSHDDGTSGPSYEQYF.

V is TRBV5-6 and J is TRBJ2-3, with 7 bases lining up with TRBD1. The CDR3 sequence is 14 residues long. Germline lookup yields CDR1 SGHDT and CDR2 YYEEEE. J lost 2 bases, V lost 4 bases, and 4 bases had no gene match. CDR3 protein: CASSPGQPTDTQYF. Here the CDR3 DNA reads TGTGCCAGCAGCCCGGGACAGCCCACAGATACGCAGTATTTT.

This chain joins TRBV6-2 or TRBV6-3 and TRBJ1-1; D remains ambiguous. The CDR3 contains 13 residues. Per the germline V gene, CDR1 is MNHEY and CDR2 is SVGEGT. V was cut by 5 bases and J by 7 bases, with 14 bases left in between. CDR3 DNA: TGTGCCAGCAGTCAGCTACGGGTGGGTGAAGCTTTCTTT. Its translation is CASSQLRVGEAFF.

The chain links TRBV7-7 to TRBJ2-1; 7 bases are a match to TRBD2. The V gene's germline CDR1 is SSHAT and CDR2 FNYEAQ (reference sequence). V lost 1 base to trimming and J lost 3 bases; unmatched junction nucleotides: 9. The CDR3 covers 17 residues. The CDR3 loop is CASSLGPYSGDYNEQFF. Here the CDR3 DNA reads TGTGCCAGCAGCTTAGGTCCCTACAGCGGGGACTACAATGAGCAGTTCTTC.

J is TRBJ2-7 and V is TRBV5-1; possibly TRBD2 for D (6 bases). This CDR3 is 13 amino acids long. V lost 4 bases and J lost 4, with 12 bases in between. Germline values: CDR1 SGHRS, CDR2 YFSETQ. The CDR3 DNA sequence: TGCGCCAGCAGCCCGTCCGGGGGATACGAGCAGTACTTC. It is translated as CASSPSGGYEQYF.

This chain joins TRBV5-1 and TRBJ2-5; D is possibly TRBD1 (5 bases). V was trimmed by 2 bases and J by 4 bases, leaving 15 bases between them. Germline V gene sequence: CDR1 SGHRS, CDR2 YFSETQ. This CDR3 has 15 residues. CDR3 sequence: CASSLGAPVGETQYF. The DNA for the CDR3 is TGCGCCAGCAGCTTAGGGGCTCCCGTTGGAGAGACCCAGTACTTC.

The rearrangement uses TRBV29-1 and TRBJ1-2; D not resolved. The CDR3 loop spans 16 amino acids. In germline, CDR1 is SQVTM, CDR2 ANQGSEA. The ends were cut back, 0 bases at V and 2 bases at J, with 16 bases in the middle. CDR3 DNA sequence: TGCAGCGTTGAAGACGCAAACAGAGGGCCCAACTATGGCTACACCTTC. Translating it yields CSVEDANRGPNYGYTF.

The J gene is TRBJ2-7, the V gene TRBV4-1; 9 bases line up with TRBD1. This CDR3 comprises 18 residues. CDR1 MGHRA and CDR2 YSYEKL come from the germline V gene. After removal of 0 bases from V and 4 bases from J, the junction contained 13 bases not matched to a gene. The chain's CDR3 is CASSQDMIAGTGMYEQYF. In DNA form, the CDR3 reads TGCGCCAGCAGCCAAGATATGATTGCGGGGACAGGGATGTACGAGCAGTACTTC.

The chain has TRBV24-1 and TRBJ1-1; tentatively, D is TRBD1 (5 bases). The CDR3 runs 13 residues. Germline loops: CDR1 KGHDR, CDR2 SFDVKD. V lost 6 bases, J lost 5 bases, and 12 bases lay in between. The CDR3 sequence is CATSQGVETEAFF. The CDR3 DNA reads as TGTGCCACCAGTCAAGGGGTGGAAACTGAAGCTTTCTTT.

The CDR3 sequence: CASSEVRGTDTQYF. In nucleotides, the CDR3 is TGTGCCAGCAGTGAAGTTAGGGGGACAGATACGCAGTATTTT. The chain carries TRBV6-1 and TRBJ2-3, with a weak D call TRBD1 (6 bases). Germline V lookup: CDR1 MNHNS, CDR2 SASEGT. V was trimmed by 1 base and J by 3 bases, leaving 8 bases between them. The CDR3 spans 14 residues.

This rearrangement joins TRBV18 to TRBJ2-7, with a tentative D call TRBD1 (6 bases). Germline CDR1 KGHSH, CDR2 LQKENI. Trimming pared 3 bases from V and 11 bases from J, leaving 14 bases between. The CDR3 runs to 12 residues. Written as DNA, the CDR3 is TGTGCCAGCTCACCGGACACCCCAGGGGAGTACTTC. Translated: CASSPDTPGEYF.

The chain uses TRBV2 and TRBJ1-1, with TRBD1 as a possible D gene (6 bases). Germline CDR1 SNHLY, CDR2 FYNNEI. V shed 6 bases and J shed 7 bases, with 15 bases lying between them. The CDR3 has 13 amino acids. DNA of the CDR3: TGTGCCAGCAGCAAAAGGGAGACAGGTGAAGCTTTCTTT. It specifies CASSKRETGEAFF. The full variable domain, its missing parts supplied by reference TRBV2 and TRBJ1-1, is EPEVTQTPSHQVTQMGQEVILRCVPISNHLYFYWYRQILGQKVEFLVSFYNNEISEKSEIFDDQFSVERPDGSNFTLKIRSTKLEDSAMYFCASSKRETGEAFFGQGTRLTVV.